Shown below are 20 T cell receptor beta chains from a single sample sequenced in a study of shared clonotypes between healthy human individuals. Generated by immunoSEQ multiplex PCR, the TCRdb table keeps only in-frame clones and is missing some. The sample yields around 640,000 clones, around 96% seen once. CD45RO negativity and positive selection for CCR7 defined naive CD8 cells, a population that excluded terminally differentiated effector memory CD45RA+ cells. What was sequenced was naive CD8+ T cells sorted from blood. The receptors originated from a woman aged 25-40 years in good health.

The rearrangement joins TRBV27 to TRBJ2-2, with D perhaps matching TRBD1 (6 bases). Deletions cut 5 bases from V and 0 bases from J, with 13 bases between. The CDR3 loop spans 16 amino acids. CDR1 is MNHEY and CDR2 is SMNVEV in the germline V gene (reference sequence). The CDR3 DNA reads TGTGCCAGCAGTCCACCCGCAGGGGCGAACACCGGGGAGCTGTTTTTT. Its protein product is CASSPPAGANTGELFF.

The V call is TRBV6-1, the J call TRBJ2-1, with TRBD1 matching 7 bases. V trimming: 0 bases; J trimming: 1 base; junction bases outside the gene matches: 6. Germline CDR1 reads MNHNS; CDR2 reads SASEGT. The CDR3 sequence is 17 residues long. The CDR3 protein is CASSEAGGSFSYNEQFF. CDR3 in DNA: TGTGCCAGCAGTGAAGCAGGGGGCTCTTTTTCCTACAATGAGCAGTTCTTC.

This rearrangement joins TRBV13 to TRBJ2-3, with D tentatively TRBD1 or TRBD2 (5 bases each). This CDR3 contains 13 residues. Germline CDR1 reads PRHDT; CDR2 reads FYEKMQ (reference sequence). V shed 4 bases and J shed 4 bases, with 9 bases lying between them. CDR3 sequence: CASSSGTSDTQYF. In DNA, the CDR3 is TGTGCCAGCAGCTCAGGGACGTCAGATACGCAGTATTTT.

The CDR3 here is CASSVDWGNIQYF. DNA of the CDR3: TGTGCCAGCAGCGTAGATTGGGGGAACATTCAGTACTTC. The V call is TRBV9, the J call TRBJ2-4, with D possibly called TRBD1 or TRBD2 (5 bases each). The germline V gene encodes CDR1 SGDLS and CDR2 YYNGEE. The V and J ends lost 0 bases and 7 bases respectively, with 8 bases between them. This CDR3 region has 13 residues.

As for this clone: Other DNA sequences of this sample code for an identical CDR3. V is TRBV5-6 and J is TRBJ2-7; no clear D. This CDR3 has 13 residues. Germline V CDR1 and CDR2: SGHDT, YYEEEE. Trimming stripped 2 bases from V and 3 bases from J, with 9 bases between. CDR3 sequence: CASSLTAGYEQYF. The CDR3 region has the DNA TGTGCCAGCAGCTTAACCGCAGGCTACGAGCAGTACTTC. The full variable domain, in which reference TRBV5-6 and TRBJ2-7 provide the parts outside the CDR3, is DAGVTQSPTHLIKTRGQQVTLRCSPKSGHDTVSWYQQALGQGPQFIFQYYEEEERQRGNFPDRFSGHQFPNYSSELNVNALLLGDSALYLCASSLTAGYEQYFGPGTRLTVT.

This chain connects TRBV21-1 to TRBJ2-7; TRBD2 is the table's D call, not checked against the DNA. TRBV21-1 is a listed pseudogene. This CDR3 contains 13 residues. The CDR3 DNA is TGTGCCAGCAATCGGGGAGACTCCTACGAGCAGTACTTC. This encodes CASNRGDSYEQYF.

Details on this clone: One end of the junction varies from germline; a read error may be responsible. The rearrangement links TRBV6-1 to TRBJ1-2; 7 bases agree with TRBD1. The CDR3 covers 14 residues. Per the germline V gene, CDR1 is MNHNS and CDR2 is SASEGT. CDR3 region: CASSEDRDGYGYTF. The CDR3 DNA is TGTGCCAGCAGCGAAGACAGGGACGGCTATGGCTACACCTTC.

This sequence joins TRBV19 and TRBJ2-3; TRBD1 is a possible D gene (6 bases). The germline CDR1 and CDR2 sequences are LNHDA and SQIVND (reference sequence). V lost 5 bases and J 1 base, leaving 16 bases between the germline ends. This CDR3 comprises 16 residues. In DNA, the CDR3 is TGTGCCAGTAGTTCCCGAACAGGGTCGGGCACAGATACGCAGTATTTT. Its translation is CASSSRTGSGTDTQYF.

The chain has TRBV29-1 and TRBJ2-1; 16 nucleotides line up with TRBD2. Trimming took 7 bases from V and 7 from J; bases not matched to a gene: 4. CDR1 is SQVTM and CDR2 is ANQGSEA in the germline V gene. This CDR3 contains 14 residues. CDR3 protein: CSGGTSGRVNEQFF. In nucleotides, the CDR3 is TGCAGCGGAGGGACTAGCGGGAGGGTAAATGAGCAGTTCTTC.

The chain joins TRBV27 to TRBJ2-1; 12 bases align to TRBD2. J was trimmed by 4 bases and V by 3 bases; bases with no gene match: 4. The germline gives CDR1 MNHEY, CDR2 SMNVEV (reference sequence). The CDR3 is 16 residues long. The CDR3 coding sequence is TGTGCCAGCAGTTTGACTAGCGGGAGTGTGTACAATGAGCAGTTCTTC. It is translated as CASSLTSGSVYNEQFF.

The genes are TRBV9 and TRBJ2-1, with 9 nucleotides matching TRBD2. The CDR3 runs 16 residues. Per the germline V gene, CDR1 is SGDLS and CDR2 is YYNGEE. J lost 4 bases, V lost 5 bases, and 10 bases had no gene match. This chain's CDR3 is CASSNPAGGIYNEQFF. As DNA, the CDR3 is TGTGCCAGCAGTAATCCGGCGGGAGGGATATACAATGAGCAGTTCTTC. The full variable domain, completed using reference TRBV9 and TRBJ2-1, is DSGVTQTPKHLITATGQRVTLRCSPRSGDLSVYWYQQSLDQGLQFLIQYYNGEERAKGNILERFSAQQFPDLHSELNLSSLELGDSALYFCASSNPAGGIYNEQFFGPGTRLTVL.

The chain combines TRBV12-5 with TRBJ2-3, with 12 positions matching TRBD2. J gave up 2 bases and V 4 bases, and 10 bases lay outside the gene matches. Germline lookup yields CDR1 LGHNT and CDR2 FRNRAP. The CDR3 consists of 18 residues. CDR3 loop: CASGSTSGRHLFTDTQYF. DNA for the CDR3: TGTGCTAGTGGTTCTACTAGCGGGAGGCACCTTTTCACAGATACGCAGTATTTT.

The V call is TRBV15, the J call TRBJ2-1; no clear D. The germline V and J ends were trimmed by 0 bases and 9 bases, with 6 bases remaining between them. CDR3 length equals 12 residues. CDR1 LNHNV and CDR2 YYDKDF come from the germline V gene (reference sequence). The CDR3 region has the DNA TGTGCCACCAGCAGAGATGGGCGTGAGCAGTTCTTC. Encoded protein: CATSRDGREQFF. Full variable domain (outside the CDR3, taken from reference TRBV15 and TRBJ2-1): DAMVIQNPRYQVTQFGKPVTLSCSQTLNHNVMYWYQQKSSQAPKLLFHYYDKDFNNEADTPDNFQSRRPNTSFCFLDIRSPGLGDTAMYLCATSRDGREQFFGPGTRLTVL.

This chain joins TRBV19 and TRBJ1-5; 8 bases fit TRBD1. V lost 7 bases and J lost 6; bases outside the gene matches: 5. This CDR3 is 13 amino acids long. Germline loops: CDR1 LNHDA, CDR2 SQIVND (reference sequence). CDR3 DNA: TGTGCCAGTACCCCAGGGGGCGTTCAGCCCCAGCATTTT. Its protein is CASTPGGVQPQHF.

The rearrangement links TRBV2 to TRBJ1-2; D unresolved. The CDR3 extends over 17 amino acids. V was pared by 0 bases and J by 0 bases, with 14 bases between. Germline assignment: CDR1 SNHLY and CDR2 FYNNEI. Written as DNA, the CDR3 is TGTGCCAGCAGTGAAGCCAGTGACCTGGATGCTAACTATGGCTACACCTTC. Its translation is CASSEASDLDANYGYTF.

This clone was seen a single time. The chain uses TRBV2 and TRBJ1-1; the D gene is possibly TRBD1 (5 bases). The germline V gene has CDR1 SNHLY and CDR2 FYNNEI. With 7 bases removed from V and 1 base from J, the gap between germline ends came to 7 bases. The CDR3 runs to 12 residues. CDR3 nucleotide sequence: TGTGCCAGCATCACAGGGAACACTGAAGCTTTCTTT. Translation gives CASITGNTEAFF. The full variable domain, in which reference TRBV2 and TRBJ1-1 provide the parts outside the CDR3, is EPEVTQTPSHQVTQMGQEVILRCVPISNHLYFYWYRQILGQKVEFLVSFYNNEISEKSEIFDDQFSVERPDGSNFTLKIRSTKLEDSAMYFCASITGNTEAFFGQGTRLTVV.

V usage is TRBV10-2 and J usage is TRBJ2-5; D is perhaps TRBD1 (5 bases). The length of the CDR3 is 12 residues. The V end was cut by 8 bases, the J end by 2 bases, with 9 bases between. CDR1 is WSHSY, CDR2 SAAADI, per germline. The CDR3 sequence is CASEGEQETQYF. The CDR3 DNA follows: TGCGCCAGCGAAGGGGAACAAGAGACCCAGTACTTC.

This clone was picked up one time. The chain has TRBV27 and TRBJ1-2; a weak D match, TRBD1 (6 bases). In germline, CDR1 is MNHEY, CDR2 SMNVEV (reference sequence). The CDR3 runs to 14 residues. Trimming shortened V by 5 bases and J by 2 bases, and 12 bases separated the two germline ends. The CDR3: CASSPGTRNYGYTF. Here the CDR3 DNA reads TGTGCCAGCAGTCCCGGGACACGGAACTATGGCTACACCTTC.

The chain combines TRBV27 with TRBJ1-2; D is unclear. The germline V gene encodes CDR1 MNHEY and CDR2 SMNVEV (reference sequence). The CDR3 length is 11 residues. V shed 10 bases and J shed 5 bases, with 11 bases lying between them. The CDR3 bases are TGTGCCACCAAGTCTGGGTATGGCTACACCTTC. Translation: CATKSGYGYTF.

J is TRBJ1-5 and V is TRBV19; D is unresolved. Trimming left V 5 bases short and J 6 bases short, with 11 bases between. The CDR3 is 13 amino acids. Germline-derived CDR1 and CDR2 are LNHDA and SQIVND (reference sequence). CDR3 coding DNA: TGTGCCAGTAGTCCTACCCATCCTCAGCCCCAGCATTTT. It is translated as CASSPTHPQPQHF.